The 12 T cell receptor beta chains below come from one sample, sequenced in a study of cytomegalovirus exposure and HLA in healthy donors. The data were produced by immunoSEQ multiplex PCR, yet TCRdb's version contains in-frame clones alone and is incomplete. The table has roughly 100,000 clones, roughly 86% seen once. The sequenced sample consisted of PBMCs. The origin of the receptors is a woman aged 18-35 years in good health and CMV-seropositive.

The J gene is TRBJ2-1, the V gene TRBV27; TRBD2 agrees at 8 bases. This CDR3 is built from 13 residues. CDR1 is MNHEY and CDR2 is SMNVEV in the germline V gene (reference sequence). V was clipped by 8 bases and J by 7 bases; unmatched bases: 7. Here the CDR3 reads CASSGGVWNEQFF. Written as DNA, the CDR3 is TGTGCCAGCTCGGGAGGGGTTTGGAATGAGCAGTTCTTC.

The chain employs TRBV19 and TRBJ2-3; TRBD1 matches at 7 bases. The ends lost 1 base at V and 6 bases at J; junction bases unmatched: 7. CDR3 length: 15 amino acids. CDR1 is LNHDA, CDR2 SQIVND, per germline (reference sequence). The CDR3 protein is CASSIGQGSIDTQYF. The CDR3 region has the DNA TGTGCCAGTAGTATAGGACAGGGAAGTATTGATACGCAGTATTTT.

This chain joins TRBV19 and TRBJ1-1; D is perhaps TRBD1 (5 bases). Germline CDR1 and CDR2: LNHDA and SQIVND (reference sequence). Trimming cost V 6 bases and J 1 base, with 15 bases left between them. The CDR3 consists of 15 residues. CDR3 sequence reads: CASRQPGLSNTEAFF. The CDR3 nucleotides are TGTGCCAGTAGACAGCCGGGACTCTCGAACACTGAAGCTTTCTTT.

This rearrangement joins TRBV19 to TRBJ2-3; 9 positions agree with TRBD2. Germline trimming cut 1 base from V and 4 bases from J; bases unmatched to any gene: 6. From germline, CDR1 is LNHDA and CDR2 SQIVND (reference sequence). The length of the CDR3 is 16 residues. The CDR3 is CASSIASGGRADTQYF. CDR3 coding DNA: TGTGCCAGTAGTATAGCAAGCGGGGGGAGGGCAGATACGCAGTATTTT.

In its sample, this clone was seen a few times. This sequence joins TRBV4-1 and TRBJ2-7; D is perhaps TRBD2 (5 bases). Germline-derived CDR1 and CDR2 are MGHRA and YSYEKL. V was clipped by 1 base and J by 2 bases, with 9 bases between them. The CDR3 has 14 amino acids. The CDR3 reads CASSQGDSAYEQYF. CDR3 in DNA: TGCGCCAGCAGCCAAGGTGATAGCGCCTACGAGCAGTACTTC.

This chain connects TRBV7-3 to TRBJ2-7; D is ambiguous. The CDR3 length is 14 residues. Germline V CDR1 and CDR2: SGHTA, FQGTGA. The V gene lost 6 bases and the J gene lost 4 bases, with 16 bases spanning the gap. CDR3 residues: CASRKYGQSYEQYF. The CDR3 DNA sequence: TGTGCCAGCAGGAAGTATGGGCAGTCATACGAGCAGTACTTC.

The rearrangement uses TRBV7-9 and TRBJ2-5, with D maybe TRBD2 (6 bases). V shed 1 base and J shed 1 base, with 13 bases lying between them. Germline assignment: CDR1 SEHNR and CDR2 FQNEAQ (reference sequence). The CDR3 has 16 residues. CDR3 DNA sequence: TGTGCCAGCAGCTTAGGGCGGGGCCGGGCCCAAGAGACCCAGTACTTC. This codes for CASSLGRGRAQETQYF.

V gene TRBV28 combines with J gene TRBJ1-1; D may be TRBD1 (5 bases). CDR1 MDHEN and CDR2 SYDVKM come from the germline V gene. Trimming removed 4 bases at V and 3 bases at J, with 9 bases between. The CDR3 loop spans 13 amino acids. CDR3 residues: CASSSREDTEAFF. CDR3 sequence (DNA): TGTGCCAGCAGTTCCAGGGAGGACACTGAAGCTTTCTTT.

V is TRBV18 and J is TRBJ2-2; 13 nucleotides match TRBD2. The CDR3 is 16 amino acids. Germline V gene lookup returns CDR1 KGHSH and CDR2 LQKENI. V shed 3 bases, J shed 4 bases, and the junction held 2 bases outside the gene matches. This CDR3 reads CASSPGTSGITGELFF. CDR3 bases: TGTGCCAGCTCACCGGGGACTAGCGGGATCACCGGGGAGCTGTTTTTT.

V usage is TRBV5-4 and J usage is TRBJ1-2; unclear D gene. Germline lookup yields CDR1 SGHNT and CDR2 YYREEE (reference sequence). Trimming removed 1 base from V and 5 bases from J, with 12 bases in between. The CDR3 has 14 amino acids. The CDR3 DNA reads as TGTGCCAGCAGCTTGTCTAACCTTTGGTATGGCTACACCTTC. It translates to CASSLSNLWYGYTF.

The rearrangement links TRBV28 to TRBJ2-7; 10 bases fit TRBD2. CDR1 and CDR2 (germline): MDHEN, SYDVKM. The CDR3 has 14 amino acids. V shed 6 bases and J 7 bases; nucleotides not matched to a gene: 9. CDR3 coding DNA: TGTGCCAGCAGCCCGGGACTAGCGTCACGGGAGCAGTACTTC. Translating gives CASSPGLASREQYF.

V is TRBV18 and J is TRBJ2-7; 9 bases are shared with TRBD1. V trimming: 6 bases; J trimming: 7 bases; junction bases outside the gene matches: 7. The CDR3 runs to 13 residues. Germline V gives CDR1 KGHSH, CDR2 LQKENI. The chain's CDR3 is CASSPGQGREQYF. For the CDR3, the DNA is TGTGCCAGCTCGCCGGGACAGGGACGGGAGCAGTACTTC.